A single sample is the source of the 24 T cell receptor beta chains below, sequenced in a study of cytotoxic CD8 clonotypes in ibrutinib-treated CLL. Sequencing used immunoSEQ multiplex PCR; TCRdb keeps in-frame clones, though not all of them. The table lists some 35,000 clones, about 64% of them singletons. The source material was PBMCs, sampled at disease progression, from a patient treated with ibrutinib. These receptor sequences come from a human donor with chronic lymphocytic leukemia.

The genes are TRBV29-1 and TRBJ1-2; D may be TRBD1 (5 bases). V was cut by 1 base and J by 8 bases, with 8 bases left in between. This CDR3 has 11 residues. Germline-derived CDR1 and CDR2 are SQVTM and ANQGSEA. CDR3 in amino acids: CSVEGQLGYTF. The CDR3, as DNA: TGCAGCGTTGAAGGACAGCTCGGCTACACCTTC.

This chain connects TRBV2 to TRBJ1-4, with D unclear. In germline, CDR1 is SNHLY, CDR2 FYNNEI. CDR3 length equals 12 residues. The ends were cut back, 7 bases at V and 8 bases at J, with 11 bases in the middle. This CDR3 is CASTADREKLFF. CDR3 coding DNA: TGTGCCAGCACCGCCGACCGGGAAAAACTGTTTTTT.

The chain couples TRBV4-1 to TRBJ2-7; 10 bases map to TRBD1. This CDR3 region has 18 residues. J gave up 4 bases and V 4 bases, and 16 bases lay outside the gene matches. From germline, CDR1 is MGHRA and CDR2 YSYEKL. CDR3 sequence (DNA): TGCGCCAGCAGCCTTCCTGTGCCGGATGGGACAGGGGTATACGAGCAGTACTTC. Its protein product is CASSLPVPDGTGVYEQYF.

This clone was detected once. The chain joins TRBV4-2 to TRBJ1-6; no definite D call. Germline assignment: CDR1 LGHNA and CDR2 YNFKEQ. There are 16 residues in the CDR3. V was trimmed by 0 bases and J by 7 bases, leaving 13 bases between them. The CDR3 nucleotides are TGTGCCAGCAGCCAAGAATGGCGGGTACAGAATTCACCCCTCCACTTT. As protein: CASSQEWRVQNSPLHF.

DNA of the CDR3: TGTGCCAGCAGGTACGGAATGAACACTGAAGCTTTCTTT. Protein sequence: CASRYGMNTEAFF. The chain has TRBV25-1 and TRBJ1-1, with D unresolved. Germline loops: CDR1 MGHDK, CDR2 SYGVNS. The V and J ends lost 6 bases and 0 bases respectively, with 8 bases between them. The CDR3 is made up of 13 amino acids.

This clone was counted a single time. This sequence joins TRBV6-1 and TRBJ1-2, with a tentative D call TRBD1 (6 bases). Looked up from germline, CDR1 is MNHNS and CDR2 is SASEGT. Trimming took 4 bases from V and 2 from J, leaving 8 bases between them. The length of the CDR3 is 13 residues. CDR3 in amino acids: CASSVDRNYGYTF. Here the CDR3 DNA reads TGTGCCAGCAGTGTAGACAGGAACTATGGCTACACCTTC.

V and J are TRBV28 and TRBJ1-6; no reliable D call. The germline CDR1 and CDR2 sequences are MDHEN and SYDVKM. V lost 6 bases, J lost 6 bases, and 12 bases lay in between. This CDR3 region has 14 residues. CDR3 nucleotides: TGTGCCAGCAGAGGCACTCTCTTTAATTCACCCCTCCACTTT. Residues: CASRGTLFNSPLHF.

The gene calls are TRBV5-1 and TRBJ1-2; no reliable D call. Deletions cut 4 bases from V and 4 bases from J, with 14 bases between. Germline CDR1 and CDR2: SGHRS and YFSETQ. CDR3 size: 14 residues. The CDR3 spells CASSPDGEIYGYTF. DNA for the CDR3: TGCGCCAGCAGCCCTGACGGCGAAATCTATGGCTACACCTTC.

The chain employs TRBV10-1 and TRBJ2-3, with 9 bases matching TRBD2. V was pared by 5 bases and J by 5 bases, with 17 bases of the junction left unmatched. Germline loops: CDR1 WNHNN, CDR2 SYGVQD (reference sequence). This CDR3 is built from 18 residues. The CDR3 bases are TGCGCCAGCAGTTTTGGCCTGACGGCGGGGGGGTCCGAAGATACGCAGTATTTT. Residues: CASSFGLTAGGSEDTQYF.

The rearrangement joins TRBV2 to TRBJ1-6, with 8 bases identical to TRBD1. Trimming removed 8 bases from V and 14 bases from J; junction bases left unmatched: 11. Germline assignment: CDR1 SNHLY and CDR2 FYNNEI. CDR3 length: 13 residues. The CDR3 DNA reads TGTGCCAGCGGACAGGGAAGGGACGCCACCCTCCACTTT. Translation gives CASGQGRDATLHF.

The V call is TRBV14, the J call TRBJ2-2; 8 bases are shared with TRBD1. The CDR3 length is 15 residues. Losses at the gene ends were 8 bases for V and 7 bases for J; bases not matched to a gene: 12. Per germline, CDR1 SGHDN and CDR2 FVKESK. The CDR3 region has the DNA TGTGCCAGCTCAGCCAGCAGGGGGCCTAGCGGGGAGCTGTTTTTT. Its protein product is CASSASRGPSGELFF.

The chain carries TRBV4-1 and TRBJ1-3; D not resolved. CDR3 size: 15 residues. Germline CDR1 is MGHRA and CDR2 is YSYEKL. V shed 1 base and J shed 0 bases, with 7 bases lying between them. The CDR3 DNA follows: TGCGCCAGCAGCCAAGGGAGCGTCTCTGGAAACACCATATATTTT. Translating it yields CASSQGSVSGNTIYF.

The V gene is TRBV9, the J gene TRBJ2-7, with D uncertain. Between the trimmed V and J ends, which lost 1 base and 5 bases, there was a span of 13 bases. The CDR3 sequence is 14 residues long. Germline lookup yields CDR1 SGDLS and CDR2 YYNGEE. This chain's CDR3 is CASSVTPQPHEQYF. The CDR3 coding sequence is TGTGCCAGCAGCGTAACACCCCAACCCCACGAGCAGTACTTC.

Here the CDR3 reads CASSETVNYGYTF. The DNA for the CDR3 is TGCGCCAGCAGTGAGACGGTCAACTATGGCTACACCTTC. The genes are TRBV10-1 and TRBJ1-2; D is uncertain. The CDR3 consists of 13 residues. Trimming removed 2 bases from V and 2 bases from J, with 6 bases in between. CDR1 is WNHNN and CDR2 is SYGVQD in the germline V gene (reference sequence).

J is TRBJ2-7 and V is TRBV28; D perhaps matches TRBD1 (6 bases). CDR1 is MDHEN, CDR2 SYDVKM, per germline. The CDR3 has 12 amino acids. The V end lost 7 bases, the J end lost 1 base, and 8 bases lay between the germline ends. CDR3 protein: CASTGESYEQYF. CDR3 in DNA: TGTGCCAGCACAGGGGAGTCCTACGAGCAGTACTTC.

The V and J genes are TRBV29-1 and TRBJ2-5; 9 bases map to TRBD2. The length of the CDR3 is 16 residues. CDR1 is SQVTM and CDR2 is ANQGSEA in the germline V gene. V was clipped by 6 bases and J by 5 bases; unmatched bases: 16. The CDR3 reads CSVSTTGAGGRETQYF. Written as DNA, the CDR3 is TGCAGCGTCTCTACCACGGGAGCGGGGGGCCGGGAGACCCAGTACTTC.

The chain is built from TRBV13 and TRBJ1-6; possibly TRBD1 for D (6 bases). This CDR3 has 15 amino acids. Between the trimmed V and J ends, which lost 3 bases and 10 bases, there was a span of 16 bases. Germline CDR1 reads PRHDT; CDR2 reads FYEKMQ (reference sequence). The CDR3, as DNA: TGTGCCAGCAGCTTTGGGGGCAGGGGTGGGTCACCCCTCCACTTT. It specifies CASSFGGRGGSPLHF.

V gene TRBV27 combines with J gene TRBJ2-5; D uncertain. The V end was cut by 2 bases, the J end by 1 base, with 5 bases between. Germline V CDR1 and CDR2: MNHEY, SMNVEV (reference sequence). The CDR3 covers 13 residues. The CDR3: CASSLRLQETQYF. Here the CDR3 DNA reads TGTGCCAGCAGTTTAAGGCTCCAAGAGACCCAGTACTTC.

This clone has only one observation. CDR3 sequence: CASSLRRGQETQYF. DNA of the CDR3: TGTGCCAGCAGCTTGCGACGGGGACAAGAGACCCAGTACTTC. V gene TRBV5-6 combines with J gene TRBJ2-5, with TRBD2 as a possible D gene (5 bases). V gave up 1 base and J gave up 2 bases, with 9 bases separating them. This CDR3 has 14 residues. Germline V gene lookup returns CDR1 SGHDT and CDR2 YYEEEE.

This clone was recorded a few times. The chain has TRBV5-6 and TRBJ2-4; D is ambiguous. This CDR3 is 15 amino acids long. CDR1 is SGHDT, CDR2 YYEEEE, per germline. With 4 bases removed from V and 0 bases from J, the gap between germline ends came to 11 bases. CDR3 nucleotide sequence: TGTGCCAGCAGCCCTGAGGAACTAGCCAAAAACATTCAGTACTTC. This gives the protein CASSPEELAKNIQYF.

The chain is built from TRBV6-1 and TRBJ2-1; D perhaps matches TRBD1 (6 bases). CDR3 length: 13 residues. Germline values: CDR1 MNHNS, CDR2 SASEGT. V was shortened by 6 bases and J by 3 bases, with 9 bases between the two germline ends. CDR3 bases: TGTGCCAGCAGCCTGGACAGCTACAATGAGCAGTTCTTC. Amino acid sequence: CASSLDSYNEQFF.

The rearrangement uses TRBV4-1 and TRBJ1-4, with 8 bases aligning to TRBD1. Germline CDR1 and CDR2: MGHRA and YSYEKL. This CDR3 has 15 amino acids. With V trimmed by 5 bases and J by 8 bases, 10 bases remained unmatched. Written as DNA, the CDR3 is TGCGCCAGCAGCACGACCGGGACAGGTGGCGAAAAACTGTTTTTT. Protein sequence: CASSTTGTGGEKLFF.

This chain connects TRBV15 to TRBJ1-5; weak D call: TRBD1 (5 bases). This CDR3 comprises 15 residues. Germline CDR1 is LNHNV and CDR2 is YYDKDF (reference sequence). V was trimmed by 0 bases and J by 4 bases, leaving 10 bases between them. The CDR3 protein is CATSRDGDGNQPQHF. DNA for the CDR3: TGTGCCACCAGCAGAGATGGGGACGGAAATCAGCCCCAGCATTTT. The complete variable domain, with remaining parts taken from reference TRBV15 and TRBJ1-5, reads DAMVIQNPRYQVTQFGKPVTLSCSQTLNHNVMYWYQQKSSQAPKLLFHYYDKDFNNEADTPDNFQSRRPNTSFCFLDIRSPGLGDTAMYLCATSRDGDGNQPQHFGDGTRLSIL.

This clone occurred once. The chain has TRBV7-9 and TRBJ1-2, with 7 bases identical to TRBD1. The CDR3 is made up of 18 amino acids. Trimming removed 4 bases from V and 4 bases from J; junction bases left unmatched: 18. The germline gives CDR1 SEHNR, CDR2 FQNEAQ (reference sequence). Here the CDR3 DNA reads TGTGCCAGCAGCTCATTACTAGGACAGGCTCTAGTTCTCTATGGCTACACCTTC. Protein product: CASSSLLGQALVLYGYTF.